This T cell receptor beta chain stems from a study of cytomegalovirus exposure and HLA in healthy donors. General observations from the study: Within a later analysis, the majority of CMV-associated TCR beta chains appeared HLA-restricted.

13 Jbeta primers and 60 Vbeta primers were used for the PCR. Repertoires were generated with immunoSEQ multiplex PCR, while TCRdb's copy carries only in-frame clones and drops some. The data hold 150,000 to 200,000 clones, with 75% observed a single time. The length of the CDR3 is 14 residues. Deletions cut 4 bases from V and 3 bases from J, with 12 bases between. Germline V gene data show CDR1 as MRHNA and CDR2 as SNTAGT. Comments on this clone: Its antigen is not known.

The clonotype originates from a male donor in good health and CMV-seronegative. The sequencing input was PBMCs. This sequence joins TRBV6-4 and TRBJ1-1, with a tentative D call TRBD1 (5 bases). Written as DNA, the CDR3 is TGTGCCAGCAGTGTCACCTGGGGGGACACTGAAGCTTTCTTT. Translation: CASSVTWGDTEAFF.